This record looks at one T cell receptor beta chain sequence and its context. This sample is part of a study of T cell changes during pregnancy in multiple sclerosis. V was pared by 0 bases and J by 2 bases, with 3 bases of the junction left unmatched. The germline CDR1 and CDR2 sequences are SGDLS and YYNGEE. CDR3 length: 15 residues. The repertoire was sequenced with immunoSEQ multiplex PCR; TCRdb's copy has only in-frame clones and lacks some. This sample has roughly 89,000 clones, with 94% found just once. This chain uses TRBV9 with TRBJ2-5; 8 bases line up with TRBD2. The specimen comprised peripheral blood, sampled in the third trimester of pregnancy. This clonotype was obtained from a female donor with multiple sclerosis, enrolled in a pregnancy study. The CDR3 sequence is CASSVETSVQETQYF. CDR3 sequence (DNA): TGTGCCAGCAGCGTAGAGACTAGCGTGCAAGAGACCCAGTACTTC.